Each of the 7 T cell receptor beta chains below was sequenced from the same sample in a study of T cells in Graves' hyperthyroidism and ophthalmopathy. Amplified TCR beta CDR3 regions derived from RNA transcripts. The TCR CDR3 first-round RT-PCR relied on the HTBI primer set. TCRdb passed the multiplex PCR reads through MiXCR, listing each CDR3 protein once. The repertoire has roughly 400,000 distinct CDR3 sequences, 20% to 25% of them found once; the top ten carry around four fifths. The sequenced sample consisted of blood. The receptors stem from a man aged 50 to 59 with Graves' hyperthyroidism.

This clonotype was picked up many times. This chain links TRBV5-6 with TRBJ2-7; no reliable D call. The V gene's germline CDR1 is SGHDT and CDR2 YYEEEE. This CDR3 spans 12 amino acids. The V gene lost 2 bases and the J gene lost 6 bases, with 9 bases spanning the gap. This CDR3 is CASSFSAGEQYF. CDR3 coding DNA: TGTGCCAGCAGCTTCAGCGCTGGCGAGCAGTACTTC.

This clonotype was counted many times. V is TRBV27 and J is TRBJ2-3; TRBD1 is a possible D gene (5 bases). Trimming shortened V by 3 bases and J by 2 bases, and 6 bases separated the two germline ends. Germline V gene data show CDR1 as MNHEY and CDR2 as SMNVEV (reference sequence). The CDR3 runs to 13 residues. The CDR3 DNA sequence: TGTGCCAGCAGTTTGACAGACACAGATACGCAGTATTTT. This gives the protein CASSLTDTDTQYF.

The V call is TRBV10-1, the J call TRBJ2-1; 10 nucleotides line up with TRBD2. V dropped 9 bases and J dropped 2; count of bases not matched to a gene: 4. From germline, CDR1 is WNHNN and CDR2 SYGVQD (reference sequence). The CDR3 runs to 14 residues. In DNA, the CDR3 is TGCGCCAGTATAGCGGGAGGCCCCTACAATGAGCAGTTCTTC. Residues: CASIAGGPYNEQFF.

V usage is TRBV7-9 and J usage is TRBJ1-4, with unresolved D. Trimming removed 5 bases from V and 8 bases from J, with 9 bases in between. The germline V gene has CDR1 SEHNR and CDR2 FQNEAQ (reference sequence). This CDR3 has 12 residues. CDR3 in DNA: TGTGCCAGCAGCCACGGACGAGAAAAACTGTTTTTT. Translating gives CASSHGREKLFF.

V usage is TRBV7-2 and J usage is TRBJ2-7, with TRBD1 identical over 7 bases. V lost 3 bases, J lost 5 bases, and 10 bases stayed unmatched. This CDR3 contains 15 residues. CDR1 SGHTA and CDR2 FQGNSA come from the germline V gene. The CDR3 spells CASSFPGGLRHEQYF. Written as DNA, the CDR3 is TGTGCCAGCAGCTTTCCAGGGGGTTTAAGGCACGAGCAGTACTTC.

The V gene is TRBV19, the J gene TRBJ1-5; TRBD1 matches at 11 bases. With V trimmed by 3 bases and J by 3 bases, 10 bases remained unmatched. Germline CDR1 LNHDA, CDR2 SQIVND (reference sequence). This CDR3 region has 18 residues. The CDR3 DNA sequence: TGTGCCAGTAGTATCCTCCGGACAGGGGGCCTCGACAATCAGCCCCAGCATTTT. Translating gives CASSILRTGGLDNQPQHF.

The chain employs TRBV20-1 and TRBJ2-1; 13 bases match TRBD2. J gave up 3 bases and V 4 bases, and 9 bases lay outside the gene matches. CDR1 is DFQATT and CDR2 is SNEGSKA in the germline V gene (reference sequence). The CDR3 has 17 residues. CDR3 loop: CSATGLAGDLNYNEQFF. CDR3 nucleotides: TGCAGTGCTACTGGACTAGCGGGAGATCTTAACTACAATGAGCAGTTCTTC.